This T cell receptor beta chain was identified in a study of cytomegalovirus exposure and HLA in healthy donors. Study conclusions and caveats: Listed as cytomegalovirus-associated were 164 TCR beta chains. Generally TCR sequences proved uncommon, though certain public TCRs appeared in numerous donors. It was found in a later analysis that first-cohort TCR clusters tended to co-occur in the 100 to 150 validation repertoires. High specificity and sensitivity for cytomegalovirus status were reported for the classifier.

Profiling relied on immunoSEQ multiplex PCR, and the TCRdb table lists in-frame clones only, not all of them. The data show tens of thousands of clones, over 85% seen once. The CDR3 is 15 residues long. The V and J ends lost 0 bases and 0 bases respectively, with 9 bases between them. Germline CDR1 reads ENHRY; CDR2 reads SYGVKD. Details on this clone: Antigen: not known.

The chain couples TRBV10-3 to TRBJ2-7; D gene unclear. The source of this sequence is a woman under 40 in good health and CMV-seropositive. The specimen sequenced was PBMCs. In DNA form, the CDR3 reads TGTGCCATCAGTGAGTCGGCACAAAGCTCCTACGAGCAGTACTTC. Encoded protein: CAISESAQSSYEQYF.